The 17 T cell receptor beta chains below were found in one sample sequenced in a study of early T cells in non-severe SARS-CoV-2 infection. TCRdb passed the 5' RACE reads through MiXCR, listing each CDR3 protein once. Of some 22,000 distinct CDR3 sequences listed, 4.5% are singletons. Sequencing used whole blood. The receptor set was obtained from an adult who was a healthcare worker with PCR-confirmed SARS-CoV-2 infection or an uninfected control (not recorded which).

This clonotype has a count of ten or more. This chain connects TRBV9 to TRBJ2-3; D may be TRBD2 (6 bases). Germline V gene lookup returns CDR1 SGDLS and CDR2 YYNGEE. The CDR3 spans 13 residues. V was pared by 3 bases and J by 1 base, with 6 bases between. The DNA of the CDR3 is TGTGCCAGCAGCGCTAGCGGCACAGATACGCAGTATTTT. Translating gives CASSASGTDTQYF.

The CDR3, as DNA: TGTGCCAGCAGCTTAGCGCCGGGCAGGGTGGGGGCTGAAGCTTTCTTT. Its protein is CASSLAPGRVGAEAFF. The chain couples TRBV7-2 to TRBJ1-1; D perhaps matches TRBD1 (5 bases). This CDR3 region has 16 residues. With 0 bases removed from V and 6 bases from J, the gap between germline ends came to 17 bases. The germline V gene encodes CDR1 SGHTA and CDR2 FQGNSA.

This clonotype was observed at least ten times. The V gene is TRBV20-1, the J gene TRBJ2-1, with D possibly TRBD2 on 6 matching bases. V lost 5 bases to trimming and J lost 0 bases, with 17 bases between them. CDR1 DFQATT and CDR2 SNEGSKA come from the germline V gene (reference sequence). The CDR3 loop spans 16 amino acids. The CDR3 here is CSAEGGSGDSYNEQFF. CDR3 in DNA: TGCAGTGCTGAGGGAGGTAGCGGCGACTCCTACAATGAGCAGTTCTTC.

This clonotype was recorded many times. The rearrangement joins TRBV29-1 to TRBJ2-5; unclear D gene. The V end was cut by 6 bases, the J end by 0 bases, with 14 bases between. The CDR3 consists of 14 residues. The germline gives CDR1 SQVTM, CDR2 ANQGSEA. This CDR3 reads CSVDLGQDQETQYF. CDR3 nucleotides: TGCAGCGTCGACCTCGGGCAGGACCAAGAGACCCAGTACTTC.

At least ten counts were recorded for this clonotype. CDR3 sequence reads: CASSLYAFAGISEGYTF. The CDR3 nucleotides are TGTGCCAGCAGCTTATATGCGTTTGCAGGCATATCTGAGGGCTACACCTTC. The V gene is TRBV7-2, the J gene TRBJ1-2, with no clear D. Germline V gives CDR1 SGHTA, CDR2 FQGNSA. This CDR3 is 17 amino acids long. Between the trimmed V and J ends, which lost 2 bases and 8 bases, there was a span of 24 bases.

Written as DNA, the CDR3 is TGTGCCAGCAGTCCGACTAGCGGGGGGCCCCGCACAGATACGCAGTATTTT. Its protein product is CASSPTSGGPRTDTQYF. V usage is TRBV12-3 or TRBV12-4 and J usage is TRBJ2-3; 13 bases fit TRBD2. Trimming cost V 5 bases and J 1 base; bases outside gene matches: 6. The length of the CDR3 is 17 residues.

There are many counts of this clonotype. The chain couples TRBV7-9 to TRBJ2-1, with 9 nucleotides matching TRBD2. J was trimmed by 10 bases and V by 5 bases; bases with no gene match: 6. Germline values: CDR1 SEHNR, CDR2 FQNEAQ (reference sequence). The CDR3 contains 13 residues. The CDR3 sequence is CASSPRREGEQFF. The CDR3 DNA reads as TGTGCCAGCAGCCCCCGGCGGGAGGGGGAGCAGTTCTTC.

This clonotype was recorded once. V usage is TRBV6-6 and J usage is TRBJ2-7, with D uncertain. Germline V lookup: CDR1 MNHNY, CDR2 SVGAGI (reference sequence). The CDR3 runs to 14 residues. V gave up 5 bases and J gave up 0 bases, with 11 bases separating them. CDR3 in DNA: TGTGCCAGCAGTACCCCTGAGCGCTCCTACGAGCAGTACTTC. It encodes CASSTPERSYEQYF.

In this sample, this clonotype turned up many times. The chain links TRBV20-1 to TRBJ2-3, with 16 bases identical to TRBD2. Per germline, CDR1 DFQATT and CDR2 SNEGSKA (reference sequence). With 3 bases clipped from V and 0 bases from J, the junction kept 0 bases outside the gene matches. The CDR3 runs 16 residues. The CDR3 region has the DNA TGCAGTGCTAGGGGACTAGCGGGGGGGAGCACAGATACGCAGTATTTT. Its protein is CSARGLAGGSTDTQYF.

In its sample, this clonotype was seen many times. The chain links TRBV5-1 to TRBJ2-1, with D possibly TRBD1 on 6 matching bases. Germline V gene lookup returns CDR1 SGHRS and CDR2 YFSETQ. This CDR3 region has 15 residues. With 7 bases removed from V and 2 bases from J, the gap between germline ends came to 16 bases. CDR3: CASHFDRITYNEQFF. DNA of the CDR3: TGCGCCAGCCACTTCGACAGGATCACCTACAATGAGCAGTTCTTC.

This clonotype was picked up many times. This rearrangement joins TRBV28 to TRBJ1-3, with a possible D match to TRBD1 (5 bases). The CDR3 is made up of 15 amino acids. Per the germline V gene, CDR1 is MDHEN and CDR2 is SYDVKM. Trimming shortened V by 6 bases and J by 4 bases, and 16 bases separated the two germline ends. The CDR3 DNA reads TGTGCCAGCAGCCCGCCCGGGGCAGTCGGAAACACCATATATTTT. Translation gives CASSPPGAVGNTIYF.

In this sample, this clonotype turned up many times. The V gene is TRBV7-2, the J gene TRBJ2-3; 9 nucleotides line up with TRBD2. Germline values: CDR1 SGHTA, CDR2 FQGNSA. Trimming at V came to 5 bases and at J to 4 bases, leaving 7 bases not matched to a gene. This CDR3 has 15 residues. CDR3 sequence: CASSERGGGADTQYF. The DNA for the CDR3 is TGTGCCAGCAGCGAGCGGGGCGGGGGGGCAGATACGCAGTATTTT. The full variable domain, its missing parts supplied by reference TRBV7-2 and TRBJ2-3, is GAGVSQSPSNKVTEKGKDVELRCDPISGHTALYWYRQSLGQGLEFLIYFQGNSAPDKSGLPSDRFSAERTGGSVSTLTIQRTQQEDSAVYLCASSERGGGADTQYFGPGTRLTVL.

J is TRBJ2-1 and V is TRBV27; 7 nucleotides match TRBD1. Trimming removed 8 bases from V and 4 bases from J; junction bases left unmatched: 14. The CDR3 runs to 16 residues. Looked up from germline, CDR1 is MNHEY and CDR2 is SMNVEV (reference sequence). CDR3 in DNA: TGTGCCAGCGCACCTAATCTACAGGGGCTATACAATGAGCAGTTCTTC. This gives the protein CASAPNLQGLYNEQFF.

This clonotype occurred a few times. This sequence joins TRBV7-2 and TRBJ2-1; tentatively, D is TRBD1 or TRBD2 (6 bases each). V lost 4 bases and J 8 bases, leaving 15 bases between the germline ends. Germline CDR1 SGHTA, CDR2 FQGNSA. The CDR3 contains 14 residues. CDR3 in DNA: TGTGCCAGCAGCTACTACTCGGGGGCCTATGAGCAGTTCTTC. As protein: CASSYYSGAYEQFF.

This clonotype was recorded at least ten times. CDR3 DNA sequence: TGTGCCAGCAGCCCTACAACTGGTAGCAATCAGCCCCAGCATTTT. Protein product: CASSPTTGSNQPQHF. The chain links TRBV4-2 to TRBJ1-5; D not resolved. The germline V gene has CDR1 LGHNA and CDR2 YNFKEQ. The V and J ends lost 4 bases and 0 bases respectively, with 10 bases between them. The CDR3 totals 15 residues.

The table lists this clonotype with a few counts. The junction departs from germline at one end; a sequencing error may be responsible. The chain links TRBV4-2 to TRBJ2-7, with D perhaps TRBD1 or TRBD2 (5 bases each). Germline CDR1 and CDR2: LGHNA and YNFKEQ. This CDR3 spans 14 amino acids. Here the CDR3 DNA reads TGTGCCAGCAGCCAACGAGGGAACCGGGACGGCCGTCACTTC. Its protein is CASSQRGNRDGRHF.

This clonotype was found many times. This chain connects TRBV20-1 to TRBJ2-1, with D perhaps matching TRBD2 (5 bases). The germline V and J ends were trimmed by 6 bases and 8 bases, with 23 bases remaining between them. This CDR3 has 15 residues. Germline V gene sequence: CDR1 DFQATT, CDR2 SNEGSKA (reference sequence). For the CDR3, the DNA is TGCAGTGCCACGGGTGGTCTAGCACTTGGGTATGAGCAGTTCTTC. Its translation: CSATGGLALGYEQFF.